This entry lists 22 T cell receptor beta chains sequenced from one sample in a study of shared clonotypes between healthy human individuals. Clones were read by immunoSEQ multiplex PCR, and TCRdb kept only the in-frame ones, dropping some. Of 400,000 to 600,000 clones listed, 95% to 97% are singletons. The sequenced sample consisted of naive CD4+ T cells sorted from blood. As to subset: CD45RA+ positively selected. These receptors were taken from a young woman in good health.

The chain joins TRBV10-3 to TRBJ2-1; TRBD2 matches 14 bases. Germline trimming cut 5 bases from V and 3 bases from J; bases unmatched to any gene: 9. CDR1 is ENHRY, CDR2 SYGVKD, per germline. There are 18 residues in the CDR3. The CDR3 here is CAISKTGLAGGNYNEQFF. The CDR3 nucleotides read TGTGCCATCAGTAAAACCGGACTAGCGGGAGGTAACTACAATGAGCAGTTCTTC.

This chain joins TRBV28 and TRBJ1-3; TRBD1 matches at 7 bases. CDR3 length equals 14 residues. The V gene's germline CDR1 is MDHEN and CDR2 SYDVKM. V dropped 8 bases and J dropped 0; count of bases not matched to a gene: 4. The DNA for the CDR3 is TGTGCCAGCCATACAGGGGCCTCTGGAAACACCATATATTTT. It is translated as CASHTGASGNTIYF.

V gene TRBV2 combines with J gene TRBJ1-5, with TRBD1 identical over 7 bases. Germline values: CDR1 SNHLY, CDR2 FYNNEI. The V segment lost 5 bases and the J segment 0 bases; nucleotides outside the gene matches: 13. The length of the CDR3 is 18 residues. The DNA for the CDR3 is TGTGCCAGCAGTTATCAAAGCGGGACAGCCCTTAGCAATCAGCCCCAGCATTTT. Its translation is CASSYQSGTALSNQPQHF.

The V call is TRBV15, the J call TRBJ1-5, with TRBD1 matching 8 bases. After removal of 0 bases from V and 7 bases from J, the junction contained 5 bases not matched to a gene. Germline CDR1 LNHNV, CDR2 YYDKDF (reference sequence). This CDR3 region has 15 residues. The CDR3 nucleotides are TGTGCCACCAGCAGAGAGATACAGGGGGTACAGCCCCAGCATTTT. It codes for CATSREIQGVQPQHF.

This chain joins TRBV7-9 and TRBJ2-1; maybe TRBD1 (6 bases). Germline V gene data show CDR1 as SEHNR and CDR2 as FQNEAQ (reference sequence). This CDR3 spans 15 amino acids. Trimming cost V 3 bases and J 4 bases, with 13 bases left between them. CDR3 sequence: CASSLSTGPYNEQFF. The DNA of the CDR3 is TGTGCCAGCAGCTTGTCCACAGGGCCGTACAATGAGCAGTTCTTC.

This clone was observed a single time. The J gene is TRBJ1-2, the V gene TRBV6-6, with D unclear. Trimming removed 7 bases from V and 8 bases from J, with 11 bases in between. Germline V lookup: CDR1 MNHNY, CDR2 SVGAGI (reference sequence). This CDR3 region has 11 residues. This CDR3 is CASTAGGGYTF. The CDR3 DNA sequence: TGTGCCAGCACCGCGGGAGGGGGCTACACCTTC.

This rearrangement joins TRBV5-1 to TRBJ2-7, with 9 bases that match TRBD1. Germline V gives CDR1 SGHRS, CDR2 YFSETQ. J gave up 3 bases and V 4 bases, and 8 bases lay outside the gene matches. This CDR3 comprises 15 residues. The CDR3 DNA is TGCGCCAGCAGCCTGGGGACAGGGTATAACTACGAGCAGTACTTC. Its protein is CASSLGTGYNYEQYF.

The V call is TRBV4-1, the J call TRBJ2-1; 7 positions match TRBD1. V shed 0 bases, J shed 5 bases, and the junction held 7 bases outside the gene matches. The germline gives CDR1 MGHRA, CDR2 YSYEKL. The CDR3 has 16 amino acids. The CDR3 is CASSQDSGTANNEQFF. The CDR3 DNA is TGCGCCAGCAGCCAAGACTCCGGGACAGCCAACAATGAGCAGTTCTTC.

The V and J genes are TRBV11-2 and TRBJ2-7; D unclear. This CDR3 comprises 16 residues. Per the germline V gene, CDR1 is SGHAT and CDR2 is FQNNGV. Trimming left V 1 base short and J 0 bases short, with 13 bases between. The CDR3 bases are TGTGCCAGCAGCTTAGGAGGTGCGGTTAGCTCCTACGAGCAGTACTTC. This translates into CASSLGGAVSSYEQYF.

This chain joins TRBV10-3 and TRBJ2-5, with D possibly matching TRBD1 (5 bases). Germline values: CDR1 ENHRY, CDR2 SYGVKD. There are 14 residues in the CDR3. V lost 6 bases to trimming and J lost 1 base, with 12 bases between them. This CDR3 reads CAISLTETQETQYF. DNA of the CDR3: TGTGCCATCAGCCTGACAGAAACCCAAGAGACCCAGTACTTC.

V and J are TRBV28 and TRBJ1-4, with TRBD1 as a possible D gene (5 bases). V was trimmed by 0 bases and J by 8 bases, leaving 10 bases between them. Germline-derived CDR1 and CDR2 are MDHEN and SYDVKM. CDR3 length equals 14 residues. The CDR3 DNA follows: TGTGCCAGCAGTTTATGGCCAGGGAACGAAAAACTGTTTTTT. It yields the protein CASSLWPGNEKLFF.

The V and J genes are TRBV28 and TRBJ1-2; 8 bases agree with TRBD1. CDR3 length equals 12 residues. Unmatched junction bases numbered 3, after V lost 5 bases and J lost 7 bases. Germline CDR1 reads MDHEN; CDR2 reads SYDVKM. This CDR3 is CASSPDRGGYTF. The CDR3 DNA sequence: TGTGCCAGCAGTCCTGACAGGGGTGGCTACACCTTC.

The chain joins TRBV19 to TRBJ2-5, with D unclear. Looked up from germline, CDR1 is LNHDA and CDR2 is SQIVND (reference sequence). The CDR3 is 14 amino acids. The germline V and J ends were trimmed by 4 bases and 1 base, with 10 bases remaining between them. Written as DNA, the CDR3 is TGTGCCAGTAGTAGTTCGGCAGCCCAAGAGACCCAGTACTTC. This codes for CASSSSAAQETQYF.

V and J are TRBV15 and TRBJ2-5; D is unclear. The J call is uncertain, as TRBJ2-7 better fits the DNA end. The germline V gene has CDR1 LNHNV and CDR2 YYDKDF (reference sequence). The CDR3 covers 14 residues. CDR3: CATSRDRKSYEQYF. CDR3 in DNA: TGTGCCACCAGCAGAGATCGTAAATCCTACGAGCAGTACTTC.

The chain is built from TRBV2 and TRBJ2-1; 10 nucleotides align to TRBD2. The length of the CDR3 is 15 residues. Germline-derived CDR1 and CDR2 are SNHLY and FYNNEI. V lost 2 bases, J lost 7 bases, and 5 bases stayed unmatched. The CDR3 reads CASSESGRAWNEQFF. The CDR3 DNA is TGTGCCAGCAGTGAAAGCGGGAGGGCCTGGAATGAGCAGTTCTTC.

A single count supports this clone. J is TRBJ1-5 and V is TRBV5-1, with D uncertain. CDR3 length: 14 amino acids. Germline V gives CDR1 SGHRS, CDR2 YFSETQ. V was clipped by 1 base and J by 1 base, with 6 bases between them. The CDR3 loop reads CASSLSGSNQPQHF. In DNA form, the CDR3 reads TGCGCCAGCAGCTTGAGCGGGAGCAATCAGCCCCAGCATTTT.

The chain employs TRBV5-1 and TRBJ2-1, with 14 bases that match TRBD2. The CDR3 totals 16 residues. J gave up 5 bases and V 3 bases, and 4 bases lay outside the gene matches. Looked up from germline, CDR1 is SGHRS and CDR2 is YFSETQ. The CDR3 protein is CASSSGGLAGDNEQFF. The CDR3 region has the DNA TGCGCCAGCAGCTCAGGGGGACTAGCGGGAGACAATGAGCAGTTCTTC.

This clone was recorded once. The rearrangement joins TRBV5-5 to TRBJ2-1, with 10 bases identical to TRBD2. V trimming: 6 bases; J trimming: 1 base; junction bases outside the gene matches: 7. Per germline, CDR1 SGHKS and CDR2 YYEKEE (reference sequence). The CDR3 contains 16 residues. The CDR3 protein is CASTILAGQSYNEQFF. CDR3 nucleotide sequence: TGTGCCAGCACCATACTAGCGGGACAATCCTACAATGAGCAGTTCTTC. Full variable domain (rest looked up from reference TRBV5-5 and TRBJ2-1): DAGVTQSPTHLIKTRGQQVTLRCSPISGHKSVSWYQQVLGQGPQFIFQYYEKEERGRGNFPDRFSARQFPNYSSELNVNALLLGDSALYLCASTILAGQSYNEQFFGPGTRLTVL.

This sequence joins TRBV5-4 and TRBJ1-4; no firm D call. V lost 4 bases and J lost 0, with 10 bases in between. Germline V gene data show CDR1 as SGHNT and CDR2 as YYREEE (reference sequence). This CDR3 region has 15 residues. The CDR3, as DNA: TGTGCCAGCAGCCCCGGAGACGCAACTAATGAAAAACTGTTTTTT. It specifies CASSPGDATNEKLFF. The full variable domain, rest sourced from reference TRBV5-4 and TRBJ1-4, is ETGVTQSPTHLIKTRGQQVTLRCSSQSGHNTVSWYQQALGQGPQFIFQYYREEENGRGNFPPRFSGLQFPNYSSELNVNALELDDSALYLCASSPGDATNEKLFFGSGTQLSVL.

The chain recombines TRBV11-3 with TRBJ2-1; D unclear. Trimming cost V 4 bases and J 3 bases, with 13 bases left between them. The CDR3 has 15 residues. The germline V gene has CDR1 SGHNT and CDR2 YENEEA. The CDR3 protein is CASSSPKGNYNEQFF. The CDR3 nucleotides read TGTGCCAGCAGCTCCCCCAAAGGAAACTACAATGAGCAGTTCTTC.

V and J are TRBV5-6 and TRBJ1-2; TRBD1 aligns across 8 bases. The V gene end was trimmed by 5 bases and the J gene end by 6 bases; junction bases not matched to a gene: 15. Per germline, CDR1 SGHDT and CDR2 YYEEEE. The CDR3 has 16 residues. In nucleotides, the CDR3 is TGTGCCAGCAGTTACCGGATGGGGCAGGGGGCGGATGGCTACACCTTC. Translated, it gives CASSYRMGQGADGYTF.

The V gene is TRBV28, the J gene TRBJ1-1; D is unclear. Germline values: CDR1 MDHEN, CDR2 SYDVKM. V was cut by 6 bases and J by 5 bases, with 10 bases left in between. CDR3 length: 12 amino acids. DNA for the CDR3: TGTGCCAGCAGGCGGCTCTATACTGAAGCTTTCTTT. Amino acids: CASRRLYTEAFF.